Listed below are T cell receptor beta chains from one sample, sequenced in a study of shared T cell receptors in the human thymus. Profiling relied on immunoSEQ multiplex PCR, and the TCRdb table lists in-frame clones only, not all of them. The sample has over 450,000 clones; about 84% are singletons. These same data were also listed under a study on human thymus T cells.

Sequencing was performed on thymocytes. The source is a boy less than two years old with a congenital heart defect. Each CDR3 is given with its conserved first and last residue. D genes are given only for firm matches. Clone size is shown for a subset of rows, as once, few, many or a class of expanded clone.

d_gene: TRBD2; v_gene: TRBV28; j_gene: TRBJ2-2; abundance: once; CDR3aa: CASSFGLAEKSNTGELFF; CDR3nt: TGTGCCAGCAGTTTCGGACTAGCGGAAAAATCGAACACCGGGGAGCTGTTTTTT
d_gene: .; v_gene: TRBV4-1; j_gene: TRBJ1-4; abundance: few; CDR3aa: CASSQGVYNEKLFF; CDR3nt: TGCGCCAGCAGCCAAGGAGTTTATAATGAAAAACTGTTTTTT
d_gene: TRBD2; v_gene: TRBV11-3; j_gene: TRBJ2-3; abundance: .; CDR3aa: CASSLVVREGSTDTQYF; CDR3nt: TGTGCCAGCAGCTTAGTTGTCCGGGAGGGCAGCACAGATACGCAGTATTTT
d_gene: TRBD2; v_gene: TRBV5-6; j_gene: TRBJ2-7; abundance: .; CDR3aa: CASSLEPGLAGGHEQYF; CDR3nt: TGTGCCAGCAGCTTGGAGCCCGGGCTAGCGGGAGGGCACGAGCAGTACTTC
d_gene: .; v_gene: TRBV5-6; j_gene: TRBJ2-3; abundance: .; CDR3aa: CASSLGFFATGTSTDTQYF; CDR3nt: TGTGCCAGCAGCTTGGGGTTTTTCGCGACAGGGACTAGCACAGATACGCAGTATTTT
d_gene: TRBD1; v_gene: TRBV6-6; j_gene: TRBJ1-1; abundance: .; CDR3aa: CASSSHRGLTEAFF; CDR3nt: TGTGCCAGCAGTTCCCACAGGGGGCTCACTGAAGCTTTCTTT
d_gene: TRBD2; v_gene: TRBV28; j_gene: TRBJ2-7; abundance: .; CDR3aa: CASSLRPGLADPYEQYF; CDR3nt: TGTGCCAGCAGTTTAAGGCCCGGACTAGCGGATCCCTACGAGCAGTACTTC
d_gene: .; v_gene: TRBV7-8; j_gene: TRBJ2-7; abundance: .; CDR3aa: CASTDFSGPTFSYEQYF; CDR3nt: TGTGCCAGCACCGATTTTAGCGGCCCTACTTTCTCCTACGAGCAGTACTTC
d_gene: TRBD2; v_gene: TRBV27; j_gene: TRBJ2-5; abundance: .; CDR3aa: CASSGLAGNQETQYF; CDR3nt: TGTGCCAGCAGTGGGCTAGCGGGTAACCAAGAGACCCAGTACTTC
d_gene: TRBD2; v_gene: TRBV29-1; j_gene: TRBJ2-3; abundance: .; CDR3aa: CSVEVGGKDTQYF; CDR3nt: TGCAGCGTTGAAGTGGGAGGGAAGGATACGCAGTATTTT
d_gene: TRBD2; v_gene: TRBV10-1; j_gene: TRBJ2-7; abundance: .; CDR3aa: CASSDPTSGRVYEQYF; CDR3nt: TGCGCCAGCAGTGACCCTACTAGCGGGAGAGTCTACGAGCAGTACTTC
d_gene: TRBD2; v_gene: TRBV11-2; j_gene: TRBJ2-7; abundance: .; CDR3aa: CASSLETSGRAESYEQYF; CDR3nt: TGTGCCAGCAGCTTAGAGACTAGCGGGAGGGCCGAGTCCTACGAGCAGTACTTC
d_gene: .; v_gene: TRBV6-6; j_gene: TRBJ2-7; abundance: .; CDR3aa: CASSYSRDSEYEQYF; CDR3nt: TGTGCCAGCAGTTACTCGAGGGACTCTGAGTACGAGCAGTACTTC
d_gene: .; v_gene: TRBV6-5; j_gene: TRBJ2-1; abundance: .; CDR3aa: CASSPDSGYNEQFF; CDR3nt: TGTGCCAGCAGTCCGGACTCCGGCTACAATGAGCAGTTCTTC
d_gene: TRBD2; v_gene: TRBV6-5; j_gene: TRBJ2-1; abundance: .; CDR3aa: CASSRRTSGANEQFF; CDR3nt: TGTGCCAGCAGCCGACGGACTAGCGGGGCGAATGAGCAGTTCTTC
d_gene: TRBD1; v_gene: TRBV25-1; j_gene: TRBJ1-2; abundance: .; CDR3aa: CASSVGQGRRSYGYTF; CDR3nt: TGTGCCAGCAGTGTTGGACAGGGAAGAAGATCCTATGGCTACACCTTC
d_gene: TRBD2; v_gene: TRBV27; j_gene: TRBJ2-7; abundance: .; CDR3aa: CASSAGTSGGGHEQYF; CDR3nt: TGTGCCAGCAGTGCCGGGACTAGCGGGGGAGGCCACGAGCAGTACTTC
d_gene: TRBD1; v_gene: TRBV19; j_gene: TRBJ1-3; abundance: once; CDR3aa: CASSRPGDRERGNTIYF; CDR3nt: TGTGCCAGTAGTAGACCAGGGGACAGGGAAAGGGGAAACACCATATATTTT
d_gene: TRBD2; v_gene: TRBV7-9; j_gene: TRBJ2-1; abundance: .; CDR3aa: CASSFTLAGPPYNEQFF; CDR3nt: TGTGCCAGCAGCTTTACTTTAGCGGGCCCCCCCTACAATGAGCAGTTCTTC
d_gene: TRBD1; v_gene: TRBV15; j_gene: TRBJ1-1; abundance: .; CDR3aa: CATSRRDRGLDTEAFF; CDR3nt: TGTGCCACCAGCCGCCGGGACAGGGGGCTGGACACTGAAGCTTTCTTT
d_gene: TRBD2; v_gene: TRBV28; j_gene: TRBJ2-7; abundance: .; CDR3aa: CASSLTGTGREQYF; CDR3nt: TGTGCCAGCAGTTTAACCGGGACCGGGAGGGAGCAGTACTTC
d_gene: .; v_gene: TRBV9; j_gene: TRBJ2-3; abundance: .; CDR3aa: CASSVGRTDTQYF; CDR3nt: TGTGCCAGCAGCGTAGGTCGGACAGATACGCAGTATTTT
d_gene: .; v_gene: TRBV21-1; j_gene: TRBJ1-1; abundance: .; CDR3aa: CASSKVGAITEAFF; CDR3nt: TGTGCCAGCAGCAAAGTTGGGGCTATCACTGAAGCTTTCTTT
d_gene: TRBD1; v_gene: TRBV9; j_gene: TRBJ2-6; abundance: once; CDR3aa: CASSAGQGAPGANVLTF; CDR3nt: TGTGCCAGCAGCGCGGGACAGGGGGCGCCTGGGGCCAACGTCCTGACTTTC
d_gene: .; v_gene: TRBV4-1; j_gene: TRBJ1-2; abundance: .; CDR3aa: CASSHLDGYTF; CDR3nt: TGCGCCAGCAGCCACCTCGATGGCTACACCTTC
d_gene: TRBD1; v_gene: TRBV5-6; j_gene: TRBJ2-7; abundance: .; CDR3aa: CASSSDRGRSYEQYF; CDR3nt: TGTGCCAGCAGCTCAGACAGGGGGAGGTCCTACGAGCAGTACTTC
d_gene: TRBD2; v_gene: TRBV29-1; j_gene: TRBJ2-1; abundance: few; CDR3aa: CSVDRRENSYNEQFF; CDR3nt: TGCAGCGTTGATAGGCGGGAGAACTCCTACAATGAGCAGTTCTTC
d_gene: TRBD2; v_gene: TRBV11-3; j_gene: TRBJ2-7; abundance: .; CDR3aa: CASSFLRGSGRANEQYF; CDR3nt: TGTGCCAGCAGCTTCCTTAGGGGTAGCGGGAGGGCCAACGAGCAGTACTTC
d_gene: TRBD2; v_gene: TRBV5-1; j_gene: TRBJ2-2; abundance: .; CDR3aa: CASSGLAVFNTGELFF; CDR3nt: TGCGCCAGCAGCGGACTAGCGGTCTTCAACACCGGGGAGCTGTTTTTT
d_gene: .; v_gene: TRBV11-2; j_gene: TRBJ2-7; abundance: .; CDR3aa: CASSLEGGPNHYEQYF; CDR3nt: TGTGCCAGCAGCTTAGAGGGGGGGCCCAATCACTACGAGCAGTACTTC
d_gene: .; v_gene: TRBV4-3; j_gene: TRBJ2-3; abundance: .; CDR3aa: CASSHTGVAATDTQYF; CDR3nt: TGCGCCAGCAGTCATACGGGGGTAGCGGCTACAGATACGCAGTATTTT
d_gene: TRBD1; v_gene: TRBV5-8; j_gene: TRBJ2-2; abundance: .; CDR3aa: CASSLRGTVGELFF; CDR3nt: TGTGCCAGCAGCTTGAGGGGGACAGTCGGGGAGCTGTTTTTT
d_gene: TRBD2; v_gene: TRBV6-4; j_gene: TRBJ2-1; abundance: .; CDR3aa: CASSGGLAGVAEQFF; CDR3nt: TGTGCCAGCAGTGGGGGACTAGCGGGAGTCGCTGAGCAGTTCTTC
d_gene: TRBD1; v_gene: TRBV28; j_gene: TRBJ2-7; abundance: few; CDR3aa: CASSSSGQDPYEQYF; CDR3nt: TGTGCCAGCAGTTCATCGGGACAGGACCCCTACGAGCAGTACTTC
d_gene: .; v_gene: TRBV5-1; j_gene: TRBJ2-3; abundance: .; CDR3aa: CASSLVGLSSTDTQYF; CDR3nt: TGCGCCAGCAGCTTGGTGGGACTCTCTAGCACAGATACGCAGTATTTT
d_gene: .; v_gene: TRBV27; j_gene: TRBJ1-1; abundance: .; CDR3aa: CASSNLGGIESTEAFF; CDR3nt: TGTGCCAGCAGCAACTTGGGGGGTATTGAAAGCACTGAAGCTTTCTTT
d_gene: TRBD1; v_gene: TRBV15; j_gene: TRBJ1-2; abundance: few; CDR3aa: CATTHRGQGYTF; CDR3nt: TGTGCCACCACTCACAGGGGCCAAGGCTACACCTTC
d_gene: .; v_gene: TRBV29-1; j_gene: TRBJ1-6; abundance: .; CDR3aa: CSVREGGNSPLHF; CDR3nt: TGCAGCGTTCGAGAAGGCGGCAATTCACCCCTCCACTTT
d_gene: TRBD2; v_gene: TRBV4-2; j_gene: TRBJ2-3; abundance: .; CDR3aa: CASSQDPERESSSTDTQYF; CDR3nt: TGTGCCAGCAGCCAAGATCCGGAGCGGGAGAGTTCTAGCACAGATACGCAGTATTTT
d_gene: .; v_gene: TRBV7-9; j_gene: TRBJ1-1; abundance: once; CDR3aa: CASSPQGRRTEAFF; CDR3nt: TGTGCCAGCAGCCCCCAGGGGAGACGGACTGAAGCTTTCTTT